These 28 T cell receptor beta chains were all obtained from the same sample, sequenced in a study of regulatory T cells in long-lasting Graves disease. Arm-PCR of CDR3 regions with iRepertoire HTBI primers generated TCR beta libraries. Each CDR3 protein gets one entry after TCRdb re-called the multiplex PCR reads with MiXCR. The table includes 400,000 to 550,000 distinct CDR3 sequences, more than 12% detected once. Time point: newly diagnosed GD, antithyroid drugs for less than 3 months. Generation of the TCR library employed RNA extracted from PBMCs. These same data were also listed under a study on T cells in Graves' hyperthyroidism and ophthalmopathy.

Here the sequenced sample was peripheral blood mononuclear cells (PBMCs), taken at new diagnosis, from a patient treated with antithyroid drugs. Source of these receptors: a woman aged 30 to 39 with Graves disease.

This clonotype was found many times. J is TRBJ2-7 and V is TRBV20-1; 8 positions agree with TRBD1. The CDR3 sequence is 14 residues long. V shed 6 bases and J 0 bases; nucleotides not matched to a gene: 7. CDR1 and CDR2 (germline): DFQATT, SNEGSKA (reference sequence). DNA for the CDR3: TGCAGTGCAGGGACAGGCCTGAGCTCCTACGAGCAGTACTTC. This codes for CSAGTGLSSYEQYF.

This clonotype was picked up many times. The junction departs from germline at one end; a sequencing error may be responsible. The chain links TRBV28 to TRBJ2-1; 12 bases are a match to TRBD2. CDR1 and CDR2 from the germline V gene are MDHEN and SYDVKM. This CDR3 is built from 16 residues. The CDR3 region is CASSLPTSGSYNERFF. The DNA for the CDR3 is TGTGCCAGCAGTTTGCCGACTAGCGGGAGCTACAATGAGCGGTTCTTC.

This clonotype was seen ten or more times. CDR3 in amino acids: CASSQPRDRVYEQYF. The CDR3 DNA sequence: TGTGCCAGCAGCCAGCCCCGGGACAGGGTCTACGAGCAGTACTTC. This chain uses TRBV3-1 with TRBJ2-7; TRBD1 matches 9 bases. CDR1 is LGHDT, CDR2 YNNKEL, per germline (reference sequence). Trimming at V came to 3 bases and at J to 3 bases, leaving 6 bases not matched to a gene. This CDR3 is 15 amino acids long.

In this sample, this clonotype turned up many times. The J gene is TRBJ2-3, the V gene TRBV2; D is unresolved. Germline loops: CDR1 SNHLY, CDR2 FYNNEI. The V and J ends lost 4 bases and 10 bases respectively, with 18 bases between them. The CDR3 loop spans 14 amino acids. In DNA form, the CDR3 reads TGTGCCAGCAGTGCCGAGAGGTTCAAGGGTCCGCAGTATTTT. It codes for CASSAERFKGPQYF.

This clonotype was recorded a few times. This chain connects TRBV7-8 to TRBJ2-4, with D perhaps TRBD1 or TRBD2 (5 bases each). The V gene lost 0 bases and the J gene lost 3 bases, with 15 bases spanning the gap. Germline-derived CDR1 and CDR2 are SGHVS and FQNEAQ. CDR3 length equals 17 residues. The CDR3 DNA reads TGTGCCAGCAGCTTAGCCGGTGGGGGTTCGGGCAAAAACATTCAGTACTTC. Translated: CASSLAGGGSGKNIQYF.

The chain has TRBV30 and TRBJ2-5; no clear D. Trimming took off 7 bases at V and 1 base at J, with 10 bases between the two ends. Per the germline V gene, CDR1 is GTSNPN and CDR2 is SVGIG (reference sequence). This CDR3 spans 12 amino acids. The CDR3 region has the DNA TGTGCCTTCCGGACCGCCCAAGAGACCCAGTACTTC. It encodes CAFRTAQETQYF.

This clonotype was recorded at least ten times. CDR3 nucleotide sequence: TGTGCCAGCAGTTCGGGACTAGCGGGAGGGTCCACTTTCTACGAGCAGTACTTC. Translated: CASSSGLAGGSTFYEQYF. V usage is TRBV12-3 or TRBV12-4 and J usage is TRBJ2-7, with 16 positions matching TRBD2. The CDR3 extends over 18 amino acids. V was clipped by 4 bases and J by 3 bases; unmatched bases: 9.

The chain has TRBV14 and TRBJ2-1, with TRBD2 matching 13 bases. The DNA end lines up better with TRBJ2-5; the J call may be wrong. CDR3 length: 16 residues. From germline, CDR1 is SGHDN and CDR2 FVKESK. CDR3 amino acids: CASSRRLAGGQETQYF. In nucleotides, the CDR3 is TGTGCCAGCAGCCGAAGACTAGCGGGAGGACAAGAGACCCAGTACTTC.

As concerns this clonotype: A much larger clone lies a single base off, so this may be a read error. The chain couples TRBV29-1 to TRBJ2-1; 8 bases agree with TRBD2. Trimming at V came to 0 bases and at J to 4 bases, leaving 5 bases not matched to a gene. In germline, CDR1 is SQVTM, CDR2 ANQGSEA. The CDR3 spans 15 residues. The CDR3 loop is CSVEESIAGYNEQFF. The CDR3 DNA reads as TGCAGCGTTGAAGAATCGATAGCGGGGTACAATGAGCAGTTCTTC.

Regarding this clonotype: The CDR3 ends on some other residue instead of the conserved phenylalanine or tryptophan, so this is likely a read error. The chain couples TRBV7-2 to TRBJ2-3; 12 bases agree with TRBD2. V was clipped by 5 bases and J by 7 bases; unmatched bases: 16. Germline V gives CDR1 SGHTA, CDR2 FQGNSA. The CDR3 consists of 18 residues. The CDR3 bases are TGTGCCAGCAGCCCAGGAGCGCTAGCGGGAGGGCCCAGGTATACGCAGTATTCT. Translated, it gives CASSPGALAGGPRYTQYS.

In the case of this clonotype: Just one base apart from a much larger clone, this may be a read error. The CDR3 sequence: CASSAPAGVASGRSYNEQFF. The CDR3 nucleotides are TGTGCCAGCAGTGCCCCGGCAGGGGTTGCTAGCGGGAGGTCCTACAATGAGCAGTTCTTC. The rearrangement joins TRBV28 to TRBJ2-1; 11 bases match TRBD2. The V gene's germline CDR1 is MDHEN and CDR2 SYDVKM. There are 20 residues in the CDR3. With V trimmed by 5 bases and J by 1 base, 16 bases remained unmatched.

This clonotype was counted at least ten times. The CDR3 DNA reads as TGCAGCGAACACCAGGCCTCCTACAATGAGCAGTTCTTC. Protein sequence: CSEHQASYNEQFF. The chain combines TRBV29-1 with TRBJ2-1; no definite D call. Per the germline V gene, CDR1 is SQVTM and CDR2 is ANQGSEA. The CDR3 covers 13 residues. V gave up 7 bases and J gave up 0 bases, with 10 bases separating them.

The chain combines TRBV19 with TRBJ2-3, with TRBD2 matching over 8 bases. This CDR3 is built from 16 residues. The germline CDR1 and CDR2 sequences are LNHDA and SQIVND (reference sequence). Germline trimming cut 5 bases from V and 5 bases from J; bases unmatched to any gene: 12. The DNA for the CDR3 is TGTGCCAGTAGTCCCCGGGGAGCGGGAGCAGGAGATACGCAGTATTTT. Translation gives CASSPRGAGAGDTQYF. The entire variable domain, with the rest obtained from reference TRBV19 and TRBJ2-3, is as follows: DGGITQSPKYLFRKEGQNVTLSCEQNLNHDAMYWYRQDPGQGLRLIYYSQIVNDFQKGDIAEGYSVSREKKESFPLTVTSAQKNPTAFYLCASSPRGAGAGDTQYFGPGTRLTVL.

This clonotype has ten or more counts. The chain joins TRBV12-3 or TRBV12-4 to TRBJ2-3; D ambiguous. The V gene lost 3 bases and the J gene lost 5 bases, with 12 bases spanning the gap. CDR3 length equals 14 residues. In DNA, the CDR3 is TGTGCCAGCAGTTTCTTTAGTTCGCAAGATACGCAGTATTTT. Translated, it gives CASSFFSSQDTQYF.

This clonotype was seen at least ten times. The gene calls are TRBV2 and TRBJ2-3; 8 nucleotides agree with TRBD2. This CDR3 has 13 amino acids. V shed 8 bases and J 0 bases; nucleotides not matched to a gene: 1. CDR1 and CDR2 from the germline V gene are SNHLY and FYNNEI. In nucleotides, the CDR3 is TGTGCCAGCGAGCGGGAGAGCACAGATACGCAGTATTTT. Residues: CASERESTDTQYF.

This clonotype was seen a few times. This chain connects TRBV11-2 to TRBJ2-2; 12 bases are a match to TRBD2. Per germline, CDR1 SGHAT and CDR2 FQNNGV. Trimming cost V 5 bases and J 5 bases; bases outside gene matches: 9. The CDR3 extends over 17 amino acids. CDR3 protein: CASSPTSGSWRTGELFF. CDR3 bases: TGTGCCAGCAGCCCGACTAGCGGGAGCTGGCGGACCGGGGAGCTGTTTTTT.

At least ten counts were recorded for this clonotype. CDR3 in DNA: TGTGCCAGCAGTCCGGGACTAGCGGGAGGGCGTGAGCAGTTCTTC. Translated: CASSPGLAGGREQFF. The rearrangement links TRBV28 to TRBJ2-1, with TRBD2 identical over 16 bases. Germline V gives CDR1 MDHEN, CDR2 SYDVKM. V shed 5 bases and J 9 bases; nucleotides not matched to a gene: 4. CDR3 size: 15 residues.

This clonotype was detected many times. The chain couples TRBV12-3 or TRBV12-4 to TRBJ2-7; D gene unclear. CDR3 length: 15 amino acids. V lost 4 bases, J lost 0 bases, and 13 bases lay in between. The CDR3 DNA reads as TGTGCCAGCAGTTCAAGCTCCCATAGCTCCTACGAGCAGTACTTC. Translating gives CASSSSSHSSYEQYF.

This clonotype was detected many times. The chain joins TRBV18 to TRBJ1-1, with D perhaps TRBD1 (5 bases). V lost 5 bases, J lost 6 bases, and 16 bases lay in between. Germline V gives CDR1 KGHSH, CDR2 LQKENI. The CDR3 extends over 14 amino acids. CDR3 DNA: TGTGCCAGCTCATCGGACATAGGTTTCGCTGAAGCTTTCTTT. Protein product: CASSSDIGFAEAFF.

This clonotype was picked up many times. The chain couples TRBV20-1 to TRBJ2-1, with D possibly TRBD2 on 5 matching bases. This CDR3 has 14 residues. Per the germline V gene, CDR1 is DFQATT and CDR2 is SNEGSKA (reference sequence). Trimming shortened V by 1 base and J by 1 base, and 8 bases separated the two germline ends. The CDR3 sequence: CSARGTRSYNEQFF. The CDR3 nucleotides read TGCAGTGCTAGAGGGACTCGTTCCTACAATGAGCAGTTCTTC.

This clonotype was seen repeatedly, ten times or more. The chain carries TRBV6-5 and TRBJ1-1; D perhaps matches TRBD1 (5 bases). This CDR3 has 15 amino acids. Germline V CDR1 and CDR2: MNHEY, SVGAGI. The germline V and J ends were trimmed by 2 bases and 0 bases, with 10 bases remaining between them. CDR3 coding DNA: TGTGCCAGCAGTTACACGGGGGTCATGAACACTGAAGCTTTCTTT. Translation: CASSYTGVMNTEAFF.

CDR3 protein: CASSHLAGVYEQYF. The CDR3 region has the DNA TGTGCCAGCAGTCACTTAGCGGGAGTCTACGAGCAGTACTTC. This chain joins TRBV28 and TRBJ2-7; 9 bases agree with TRBD2. CDR1 is MDHEN, CDR2 SYDVKM, per germline. Trimming at V came to 5 bases and at J to 3 bases, leaving 5 bases not matched to a gene. CDR3 size: 14 residues.

This clonotype was counted at least ten times. The chain recombines TRBV25-1 with TRBJ2-5; D may correspond to TRBD1 or TRBD2 (5 bases each). The germline V and J ends were trimmed by 7 bases and 3 bases, with 21 bases remaining between them. CDR3 length: 16 amino acids. The germline CDR1 and CDR2 sequences are MGHDK and SYGVNS. The CDR3 loop is CASIAVKAWGKETQYF. The DNA for the CDR3 is TGTGCCAGCATCGCGGTCAAGGCTTGGGGGAAAGAGACCCAGTACTTC.

The rearrangement joins TRBV5-1 to TRBJ2-3; D remains ambiguous. V gave up 4 bases and J gave up 2 bases, with 14 bases separating them. This CDR3 contains 15 residues. The germline V gene has CDR1 SGHRS and CDR2 YFSETQ. CDR3 in DNA: TGCGCCAGCAGCAGATTACCGGATTACACAGATACGCAGTATTTT. This gives the protein CASSRLPDYTDTQYF. Using reference TRBV5-1 and TRBJ2-3 for the parts outside the CDR3, the full variable domain is KAGVTQTPRYLIKTRGQQVTLSCSPISGHRSVSWYQQTPGQGLQFLFEYFSETQRNKGNFPGRFSGRQFSNSRSEMNVSTLELGDSALYLCASSRLPDYTDTQYFGPGTRLTVL.

This clonotype came up many times. The chain recombines TRBV5-8 with TRBJ1-5; no reliable D call. CDR1 SGHTS and CDR2 YDEGEE come from the germline V gene. V was shortened by 6 bases and J by 3 bases, with 19 bases between the two germline ends. The CDR3 spans 16 residues. The CDR3 region is CASNPYPPAANQPQHF. As DNA, the CDR3 is TGTGCCAGCAACCCATACCCCCCGGCCGCCAATCAGCCCCAGCATTTT.

This clonotype was seen ten or more times. The V gene is TRBV7-2, the J gene TRBJ2-3; TRBD2 matches 10 bases. CDR1 is SGHTA and CDR2 is FQGNSA in the germline V gene. V trimming: 4 bases; J trimming: 8 bases; junction bases outside the gene matches: 3. The CDR3 spans 13 residues. CDR3 residues: CASSSRTSGTQYF. DNA for the CDR3: TGTGCCAGCAGCTCGCGGACTAGCGGTACGCAGTATTTT. The whole variable domain, filled in from reference TRBV7-2 and TRBJ2-3, reads GAGVSQSPSNKVTEKGKDVELRCDPISGHTALYWYRQSLGQGLEFLIYFQGNSAPDKSGLPSDRFSAERTGGSVSTLTIQRTQQEDSAVYLCASSSRTSGTQYFGPGTRLTVL.

This clonotype has at least ten counts. The chain is built from TRBV5-5 and TRBJ1-1; D not resolved. This CDR3 comprises 16 residues. Germline V CDR1 and CDR2: SGHKS, YYEKEE (reference sequence). Trimming cost V 4 bases and J 2 bases, with 18 bases left between them. CDR3 sequence (DNA): TGTGCCAGCAGCCGGCCTGCCGGAGTGTATAACACTGAAGCTTTCTTT. Its protein product is CASSRPAGVYNTEAFF.

This clonotype was recorded at least ten times. CDR3 coding DNA: TGCGCCAGCAGCCGGACAGGGTCTTGGGGGGCCAACGTCCTGACTTTC. It yields the protein CASSRTGSWGANVLTF. The J gene is TRBJ2-6, the V gene TRBV5-1, with 8 positions matching TRBD1. Germline values: CDR1 SGHRS, CDR2 YFSETQ. V shed 4 bases, J shed 4 bases, and the junction held 7 bases outside the gene matches. The CDR3 is made up of 16 amino acids.